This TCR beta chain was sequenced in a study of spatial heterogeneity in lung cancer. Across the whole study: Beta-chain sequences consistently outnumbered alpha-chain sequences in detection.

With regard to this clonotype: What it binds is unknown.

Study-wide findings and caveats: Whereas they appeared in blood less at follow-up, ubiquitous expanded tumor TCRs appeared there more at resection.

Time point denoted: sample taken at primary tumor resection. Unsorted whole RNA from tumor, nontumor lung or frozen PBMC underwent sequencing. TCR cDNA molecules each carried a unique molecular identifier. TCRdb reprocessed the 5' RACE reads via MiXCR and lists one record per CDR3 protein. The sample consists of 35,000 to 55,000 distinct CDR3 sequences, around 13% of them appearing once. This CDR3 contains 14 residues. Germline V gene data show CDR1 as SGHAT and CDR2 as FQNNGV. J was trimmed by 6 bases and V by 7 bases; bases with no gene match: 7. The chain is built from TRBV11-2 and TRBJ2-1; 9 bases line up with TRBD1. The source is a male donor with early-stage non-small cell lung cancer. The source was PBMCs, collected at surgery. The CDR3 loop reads CASNPTGGCNEQFF. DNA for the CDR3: TGTGCCAGCAACCCGACAGGGGGATGCAATGAGCAGTTCTTC.